These T cell receptor beta chains were read from a single sample in a study of T cell repertoires in cytomegalovirus infection. TCRdb fed the reads into MiXCR, producing one record per CDR3 protein. The sample carries 80,000 to 95,000 distinct CDR3 sequences, about 31% recorded once. These TCRs are of unknown antigen specificity. This specimen was CD8+ T cells from cultured PBMCs, taken from culture after CMV antigen stimulation. The receptors originated from a human donor in good health (CMV status not recorded). Some clones in this sample may be carry-over from other donors' samples. The CDR3 runs from the conserved cysteine through the conserved F or W. Fields, in order: D gene, clone size, J gene, V gene, CDR3 protein, CDR3 DNA. The D gene is left open where the match is weak. Clone size is stated in some rows and not others, as once, few, many or a class when expanded.

d_gene: -; abundance: -; j_gene: TRBJ2-1; v_gene: TRBV6-5; CDR3aa: CTSSDPNNEQFF; CDR3nt: TGTACTTCCTCGGACCCAAACAATGAGCAGTTCTTC
d_gene: -; abundance: -; j_gene: TRBJ1-4; v_gene: TRBV6-6; CDR3aa: CASIKDLNEKLFF; CDR3nt: TGTGCCAGCATCAAAGACCTCAATGAAAAACTGTTTTTT
d_gene: TRBD2; abundance: many; j_gene: TRBJ2-3; v_gene: TRBV27; CDR3aa: CASSWTSGTDTQYF; CDR3nt: TGTGCCAGCAGTTGGACTAGCGGCACAGATACGCAGTATTTT
d_gene: TRBD2; abundance: -; j_gene: TRBJ2-7; v_gene: TRBV12-3/TRBV12-4; CDR3aa: CASSLGLAGGDEQYF; CDR3nt: TGTGCCAGCAGTTTGGGACTAGCGGGGGGAGACGAGCAGTACTTC
d_gene: TRBD2; abundance: -; j_gene: TRBJ2-7; v_gene: TRBV12-3/TRBV12-4; CDR3aa: CASSVGGYEQYF; CDR3nt: TGTGCCAGCAGTGTCGGGGGGTACGAGCAGTACTTC
d_gene: TRBD1; abundance: -; j_gene: TRBJ1-1; v_gene: TRBV19; CDR3aa: CASYGQGENTEAFF; CDR3nt: TGTGCCAGTTACGGACAGGGGGAGAACACTGAAGCTTTCTTT
d_gene: -; abundance: -; j_gene: TRBJ2-1; v_gene: TRBV2; CDR3aa: CASSDLSGSSSYNEQFF; CDR3nt: TGTGCCAGCAGTGACCTCTCCGGTTCGAGCTCCTACAATGAGCAGTTCTTC
d_gene: -; abundance: -; j_gene: TRBJ2-1; v_gene: TRBV7-9; CDR3aa: CASSLAAGVVYNEQFF; CDR3nt: TGTGCCAGCAGCTTAGCCGCAGGGGTGGTCTACAATGAGCAGTTCTTC
d_gene: -; abundance: many; j_gene: TRBJ1-1; v_gene: TRBV3-1; CDR3aa: CASSKGKATEAFF; CDR3nt: TGTGCCAGCAGCAAGGGGAAGGCCACTGAAGCTTTCTTT
d_gene: -; abundance: many; j_gene: TRBJ1-1; v_gene: TRBV7-8; CDR3aa: CASSIPGLRAENTEAFF; CDR3nt: TGTGCCAGCAGTATCCCGGGACTCAGAGCCGAGAACACTGAAGCTTTCTTT
d_gene: -; abundance: few; j_gene: TRBJ1-5; v_gene: TRBV9; CDR3aa: CASSVDKGTGQPQHF; CDR3nt: TGTGCCAGCAGCGTGGATAAGGGGACGGGACAGCCCCAGCATTTT
d_gene: -; abundance: medium-sized; j_gene: TRBJ2-1; v_gene: TRBV28; CDR3aa: CASISLAEPYNEQFF; CDR3nt: TGTGCCAGCATAAGTTTGGCGGAGCCGTACAATGAGCAGTTCTTC
d_gene: -; abundance: few; j_gene: TRBJ2-2; v_gene: TRBV19; CDR3aa: CASRSVFREESANTGELFF; CDR3nt: TGTGCCAGTAGATCGGTATTCAGGGAAGAATCCGCGAACACCGGGGAGCTGTTTTTT
d_gene: -; abundance: many; j_gene: TRBJ1-1; v_gene: TRBV7-6; CDR3aa: CASSPSAGFTEAFF; CDR3nt: TGTGCCAGCAGCCCAAGTGCAGGGTTCACTGAAGCTTTCTTT
d_gene: -; abundance: -; j_gene: TRBJ1-1; v_gene: TRBV6-5; CDR3aa: CASSYSQYTEAFF; CDR3nt: TGTGCCAGCAGTTATTCACAGTACACTGAAGCTTTCTTT
d_gene: -; abundance: -; j_gene: TRBJ2-1; v_gene: TRBV20-1; CDR3aa: CSASQGGIEQFF; CDR3nt: TGCAGTGCTAGCCAGGGGGGGATTGAGCAGTTCTTC
d_gene: TRBD1; abundance: many; j_gene: TRBJ2-1; v_gene: TRBV29-1; CDR3aa: CSVEGLGQVYNEQFF; CDR3nt: TGCAGCGTTGAAGGGCTCGGACAGGTATACAATGAGCAGTTCTTC
d_gene: -; abundance: -; j_gene: TRBJ1-4; v_gene: TRBV6-1; CDR3aa: CVSTIDSSYATNEKLFF; CDR3nt: TGTGTCAGCACCATTGACAGCTCCTACGCAACTAATGAAAAACTGTTTTTT
d_gene: -; abundance: -; j_gene: TRBJ2-7; v_gene: TRBV7-9; CDR3aa: CASSSLSGTPTYEQYF; CDR3nt: TGTGCCAGCAGCTCGCTGTCCGGGACACCAACCTACGAGCAGTACTTC
d_gene: -; abundance: -; j_gene: TRBJ1-2; v_gene: TRBV19; CDR3aa: CASSDRTNYGYTF; CDR3nt: TGTGCCAGTTCCGACAGGACGAACTATGGCTACACCTTC
d_gene: -; abundance: -; j_gene: TRBJ1-1; v_gene: TRBV7-9; CDR3aa: CASSLFDSEAFF; CDR3nt: TGTGCCAGCAGCTTATTTGACTCCGAAGCTTTCTTT
d_gene: TRBD1; abundance: many; j_gene: TRBJ2-2; v_gene: TRBV11-1; CDR3aa: CASSHGQGVLSNTGELFF; CDR3nt: TGTGCCAGCAGCCACGGACAGGGCGTCCTGTCGAACACCGGGGAGCTGTTTTTT
d_gene: TRBD1; abundance: -; j_gene: TRBJ2-5; v_gene: TRBV7-6; CDR3aa: CASSPLGQQYQETQYF; CDR3nt: TGTGCCAGCAGCCCCCTGGGACAGCAGTACCAAGAGACCCAGTACTTC
d_gene: TRBD1; abundance: -; j_gene: TRBJ2-3; v_gene: TRBV6-5; CDR3aa: CASSYDLGRGLIDTQYF; CDR3nt: TGTGCCAGCAGTTACGACCTGGGCAGGGGGCTTATAGATACGCAGTATTTT
d_gene: -; abundance: few; j_gene: TRBJ1-2; v_gene: TRBV24-1; CDR3aa: CATSGPGALGVNYGYTF; CDR3nt: TGTGCCACCAGTGGTCCCGGGGCCTTGGGAGTGAACTATGGCTACACCTTC
d_gene: TRBD1; abundance: many; j_gene: TRBJ2-7; v_gene: TRBV12-3/TRBV12-4; CDR3aa: CASSAGTGPSYEQYF; CDR3nt: TGTGCCAGCAGTGCCGGGACAGGGCCTTCCTACGAGCAGTACTTC
d_gene: -; abundance: -; j_gene: TRBJ1-4; v_gene: TRBV2; CDR3aa: CASSEFDATNEKLFF; CDR3nt: TGTGCCAGCAGTGAATTCGATGCAACTAATGAAAAACTGTTTTTT
d_gene: -; abundance: many; j_gene: TRBJ2-7; v_gene: TRBV9; CDR3aa: CASSVDNGGAYEQYF; CDR3nt: TGTGCCAGCAGCGTAGATAACGGGGGAGCCTACGAGCAGTACTTC
d_gene: -; abundance: many; j_gene: TRBJ2-7; v_gene: TRBV4-1; CDR3aa: CASSQDPERRHEQYF; CDR3nt: TGCGCCAGCAGCCAAGATCCAGAGAGGAGGCACGAGCAGTACTTC